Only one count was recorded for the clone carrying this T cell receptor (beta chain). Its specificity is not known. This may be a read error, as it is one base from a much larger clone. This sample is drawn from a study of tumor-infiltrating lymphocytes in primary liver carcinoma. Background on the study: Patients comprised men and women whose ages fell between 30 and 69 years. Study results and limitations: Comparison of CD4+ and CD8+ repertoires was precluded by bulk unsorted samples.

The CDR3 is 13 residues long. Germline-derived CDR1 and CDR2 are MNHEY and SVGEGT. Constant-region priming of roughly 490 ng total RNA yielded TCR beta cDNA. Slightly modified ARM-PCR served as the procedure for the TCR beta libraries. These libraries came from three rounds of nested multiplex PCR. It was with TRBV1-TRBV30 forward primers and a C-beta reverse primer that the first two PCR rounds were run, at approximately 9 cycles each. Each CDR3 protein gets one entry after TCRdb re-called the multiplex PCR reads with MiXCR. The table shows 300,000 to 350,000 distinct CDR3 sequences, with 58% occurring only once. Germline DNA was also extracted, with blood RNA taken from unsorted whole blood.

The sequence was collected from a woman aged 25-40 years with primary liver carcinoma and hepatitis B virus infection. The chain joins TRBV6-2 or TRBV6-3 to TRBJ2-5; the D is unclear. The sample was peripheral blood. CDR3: CASSYWEMEIQYF. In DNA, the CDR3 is TGTGCCAGCAGTTACTGGGAAATGGAGATCCAGTACTTC.